The T cell receptor (beta chain) under discussion was sequenced for a study of monozygotic twins with inflammatory bowel disease. General study results and limits: Evidence did not back any single strong signal or clonotype linked to IBD. Varied immunosuppressive treatments among patients may have increased repertoire variability.

Worth noting for this clonotype: Its antigen remains unknown.

Addition of UMIs with a 6-nucleotide sample barcode was achieved by template switching. TCRdb re-called the 5' RACE reads and catalogs CDR3 proteins one per entry, DNA excluded. This repertoire includes about 450,000 distinct CDR3 sequences. The sequenced sample was blood. The TCR comes from a human donor with ulcerative colitis or Crohn's disease, or a healthy co-twin of an affected twin (not recorded which).

CDR3 amino acids: CASSSKGLNEQFF. The gene calls are TRBV11-3 and TRBJ2-1; TCRdb indicates TRBD2, and absent DNA this call remains unverified. CDR1 and CDR2 (germline): SGHNT, YENEEA. There are 13 residues in the CDR3.